Reported below is one TCR beta chain. Its antigen is undetermined. The CDR3 is made up of 16 amino acids. Germline assignment: CDR1 WSHSY and CDR2 SAAADI. Trimming at V came to 4 bases and at J to 1 base, leaving 9 bases not matched to a gene. The repertoire was sequenced with immunoSEQ multiplex PCR; TCRdb's copy has only in-frame clones and lacks some. Of 55,000 to 90,000 clones listed, 80% to 90% are singletons. The data belong to a study of OX40 agonist ivuxolimab in advanced cancers. Overall study context: Patients assigned to dose escalation were diagnosed with hepatocellular carcinoma, melanoma, renal cell or head and neck cancer. A mean age of around 60 years, range about 20 to 79, was recorded, and about 83% were male. General study findings and limits: CD4+ T cells averaged fewer expanded clones than CD8+ T cells.

The chain has TRBV10-2 and TRBJ1-1; the match to TRBD1 covers 7 bases. Sample: CD4+ or CD8+ T cells sorted from blood, taken in a trial of the OX40 agonist ivuxolimab. This TCR came from an adult with an advanced solid tumor such as melanoma, head and neck, liver or kidney cancer. Written as DNA, the CDR3 is TGCGCCAGCAGTGGGGATAGGGACAGAAGGAACACTGAAGCTTTCTTT. Translated, it gives CASSGDRDRRNTEAFF.